The 5 T cell receptor beta chains listed next were all sequenced from one sample in a study of identical twins. MiXCR was run by TCRdb on the 5' RACE reads, yielding one entry per CDR3 protein. The sample contains 690,000 or so distinct CDR3 sequences, over 8.5% of which appear only once. This same sample was also taken into another study, of yellow fever vaccine responses in identical twins.

Sequencing input: PBMCs. These TCRs come from a woman aged 18 to 35 in good health.

In this sample, this clonotype turned up a few times. The chain carries TRBV12-3 or TRBV12-4 and TRBJ2-2; 9 nucleotides align to TRBD1. Losses at the gene ends were 5 bases for V and 2 bases for J; bases not matched to a gene: 9. This CDR3 is built from 17 residues. Here the CDR3 DNA reads TGTGCCAGCAGTACCCTACAGGGGGCTCGAAACACCGGGGAGCTGTTTTTT. The encoded protein is CASSTLQGARNTGELFF.

The rearrangement links TRBV7-9 to TRBJ2-7; the D gene could be TRBD1 or TRBD2 (5 bases each). The CDR3 spans 14 residues. V lost 5 bases, J lost 6 bases, and 17 bases lay in between. Germline V gene data show CDR1 as SEHNR and CDR2 as FQNEAQ (reference sequence). CDR3 in amino acids: CASSTPRGVSEQYF. Here the CDR3 DNA reads TGTGCCAGCAGCACTCCACGAGGGGTGAGCGAGCAGTACTTC.

This clonotype appeared many times. The rearrangement links TRBV21-1 to TRBJ2-1; the table assigns TRBD1, which was not confirmed against the DNA. TRBV21-1 is a known pseudogene. This CDR3 spans 15 amino acids. DNA of the CDR3: TGTGCCAGCAGCAGGGGACAGGGGGAATACAATGAGCAGTTCTTC. Translated, it gives CASSRGQGEYNEQFF.

This clonotype showed up just a few times. The chain links TRBV7-3 to TRBJ2-1, with TRBD2 matching 11 bases. The CDR3 is made up of 16 amino acids. V lost 4 bases and J lost 6; bases outside the gene matches: 8. CDR1 and CDR2 from the germline V gene are SGHTA and FQGTGA. CDR3: CASSSNGLAGLNEQFF. The CDR3 DNA sequence: TGTGCCAGCAGCTCGAACGGACTAGCGGGCCTCAATGAGCAGTTCTTC.

To note about this clonotype: A much larger clone is a single base away; this may be a read error. The J gene is TRBJ2-1, the V gene TRBV4-1; the D is unclear. This CDR3 is 15 amino acids long. From germline, CDR1 is MGHRA and CDR2 YSYEKL. V was trimmed by 4 bases and J by 4 bases, leaving 14 bases between them. CDR3 sequence (DNA): TGCGCCAGCAGCCGCAGACCCACGACTTACAATGAGCAGTTCTTC. This translates into CASSRRPTTYNEQFF.